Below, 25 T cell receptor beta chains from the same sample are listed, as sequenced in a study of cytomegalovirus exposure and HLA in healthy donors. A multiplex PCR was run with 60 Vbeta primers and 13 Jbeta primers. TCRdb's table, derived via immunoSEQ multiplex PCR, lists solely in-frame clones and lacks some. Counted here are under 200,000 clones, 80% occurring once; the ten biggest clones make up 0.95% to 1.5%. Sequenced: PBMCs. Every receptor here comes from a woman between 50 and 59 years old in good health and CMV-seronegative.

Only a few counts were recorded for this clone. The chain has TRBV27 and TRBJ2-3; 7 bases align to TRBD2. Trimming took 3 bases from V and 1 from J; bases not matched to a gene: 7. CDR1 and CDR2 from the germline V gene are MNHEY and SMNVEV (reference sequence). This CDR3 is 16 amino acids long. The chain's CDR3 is CASSFGRGTGTDTQYF. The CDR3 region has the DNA TGTGCCAGCAGTTTTGGGCGGGGGACGGGCACAGATACGCAGTATTTT.

For the CDR3, the DNA is TGTGCCACACTGGGGGGTTACTCTGGAAACACCATATATTTT. Encoded protein: CATLGGYSGNTIYF. The rearrangement links TRBV7-9 to TRBJ1-3; TRBD1 might be the D (5 bases). This CDR3 is 14 amino acids long. Germline values: CDR1 SEHNR, CDR2 FQNEAQ (reference sequence). The V and J ends lost 10 bases and 0 bases respectively, with 13 bases between them.

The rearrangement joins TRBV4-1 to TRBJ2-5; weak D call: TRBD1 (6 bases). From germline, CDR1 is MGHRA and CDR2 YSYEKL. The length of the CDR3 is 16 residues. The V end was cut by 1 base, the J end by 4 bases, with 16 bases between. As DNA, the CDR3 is TGCGCCAGCAGCCAAGGGACATCTATAGGGGGAGAGACCCAGTACTTC. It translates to CASSQGTSIGGETQYF.

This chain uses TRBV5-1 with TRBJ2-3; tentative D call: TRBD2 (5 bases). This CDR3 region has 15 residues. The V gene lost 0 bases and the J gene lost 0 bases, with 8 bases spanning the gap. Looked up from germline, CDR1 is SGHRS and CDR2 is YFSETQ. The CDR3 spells CASSLVQRSTDTQYF. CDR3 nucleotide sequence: TGCGCCAGCAGCTTGGTGCAGCGGAGCACAGATACGCAGTATTTT.

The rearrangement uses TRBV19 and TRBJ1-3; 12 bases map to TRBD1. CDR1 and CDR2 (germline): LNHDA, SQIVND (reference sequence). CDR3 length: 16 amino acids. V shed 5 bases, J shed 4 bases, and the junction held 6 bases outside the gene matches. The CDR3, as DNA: TGTGCCAGTAGTTCAGGGACAGGGGGCTCAGGAAACACCATATATTTT. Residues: CASSSGTGGSGNTIYF.

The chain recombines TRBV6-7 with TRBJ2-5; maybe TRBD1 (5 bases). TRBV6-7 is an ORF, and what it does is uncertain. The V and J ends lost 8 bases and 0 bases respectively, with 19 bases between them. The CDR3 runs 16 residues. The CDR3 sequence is CASHKGPPTDQETQYF. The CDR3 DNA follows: TGTGCCAGCCACAAGGGCCCTCCGACAGACCAAGAGACCCAGTACTTC.

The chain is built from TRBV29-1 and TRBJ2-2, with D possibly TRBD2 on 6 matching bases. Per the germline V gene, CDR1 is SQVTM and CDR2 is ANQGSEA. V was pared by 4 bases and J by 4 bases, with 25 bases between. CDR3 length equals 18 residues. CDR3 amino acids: CSVVGDRAGSVATGELFF. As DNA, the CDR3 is TGCAGCGTTGTGGGGGATAGGGCGGGGAGTGTGGCCACCGGGGAGCTGTTTTTT.

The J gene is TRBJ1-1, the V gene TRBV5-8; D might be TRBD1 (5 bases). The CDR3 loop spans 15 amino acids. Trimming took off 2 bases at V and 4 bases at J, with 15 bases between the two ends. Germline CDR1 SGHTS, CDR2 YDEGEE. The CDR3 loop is CASSFLGLIFTEAFF. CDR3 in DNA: TGTGCCAGCAGCTTCTTGGGACTTATTTTCACTGAAGCTTTCTTT.

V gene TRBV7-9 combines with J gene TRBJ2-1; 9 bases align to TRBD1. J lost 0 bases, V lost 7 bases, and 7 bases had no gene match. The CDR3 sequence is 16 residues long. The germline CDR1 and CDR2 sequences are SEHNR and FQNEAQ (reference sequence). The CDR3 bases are TGTGCCAGCACCTCACAGGGGGCCAACTCCTACAATGAGCAGTTCTTC. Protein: CASTSQGANSYNEQFF. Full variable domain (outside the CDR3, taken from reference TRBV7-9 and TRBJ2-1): DTGVSQNPRHKITKRGQNVTFRCDPISEHNRLYWYRQTLGQGPEFLTYFQNEAQLEKSRLLSDRFSAERPKGSFSTLEIQRTEQGDSAMYLCASTSQGANSYNEQFFGPGTRLTVL.

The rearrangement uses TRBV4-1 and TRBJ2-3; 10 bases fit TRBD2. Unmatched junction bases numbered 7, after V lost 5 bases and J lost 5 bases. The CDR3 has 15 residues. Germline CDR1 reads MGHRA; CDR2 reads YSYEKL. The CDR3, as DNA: TGCGCCAGCAGCATAAGCGGGGGGGGAGGAGATACGCAGTATTTT. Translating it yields CASSISGGGGDTQYF.

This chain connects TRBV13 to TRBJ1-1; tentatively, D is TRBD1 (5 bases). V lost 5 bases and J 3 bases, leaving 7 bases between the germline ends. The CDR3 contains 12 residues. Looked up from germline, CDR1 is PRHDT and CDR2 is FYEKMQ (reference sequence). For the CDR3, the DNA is TGTGCCAGCAGCCCAGGGTACACTGAAGCTTTCTTT. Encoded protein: CASSPGYTEAFF.

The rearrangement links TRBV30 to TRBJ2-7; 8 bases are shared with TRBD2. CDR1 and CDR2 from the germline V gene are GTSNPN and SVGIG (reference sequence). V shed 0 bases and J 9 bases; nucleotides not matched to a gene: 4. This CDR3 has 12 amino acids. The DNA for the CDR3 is TGTGCCTGGAGTGTACGGGGGGGGACGCAGTACTTC. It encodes CAWSVRGGTQYF.

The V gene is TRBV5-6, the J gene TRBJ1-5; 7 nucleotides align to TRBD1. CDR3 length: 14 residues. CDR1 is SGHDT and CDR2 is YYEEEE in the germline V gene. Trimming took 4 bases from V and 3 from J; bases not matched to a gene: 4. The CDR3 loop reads CASSPTGTNQPQHF. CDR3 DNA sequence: TGTGCCAGCAGCCCGACAGGGACCAATCAGCCCCAGCATTTT.

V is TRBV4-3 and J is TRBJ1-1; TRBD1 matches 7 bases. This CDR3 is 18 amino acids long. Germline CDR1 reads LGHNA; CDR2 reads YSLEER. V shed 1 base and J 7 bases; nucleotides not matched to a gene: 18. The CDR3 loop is CASSQGGVGTDPPVEAFF. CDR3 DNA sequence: TGCGCCAGCAGCCAAGGAGGTGTTGGGACAGACCCTCCCGTTGAAGCTTTCTTT.

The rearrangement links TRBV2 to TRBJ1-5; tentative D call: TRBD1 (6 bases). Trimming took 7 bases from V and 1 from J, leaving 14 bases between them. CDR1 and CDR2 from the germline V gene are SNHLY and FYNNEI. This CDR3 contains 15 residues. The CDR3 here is CASKGGLPSNQPQHF. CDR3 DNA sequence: TGTGCCAGCAAGGGGGGGCTCCCAAGCAATCAGCCCCAGCATTTT.

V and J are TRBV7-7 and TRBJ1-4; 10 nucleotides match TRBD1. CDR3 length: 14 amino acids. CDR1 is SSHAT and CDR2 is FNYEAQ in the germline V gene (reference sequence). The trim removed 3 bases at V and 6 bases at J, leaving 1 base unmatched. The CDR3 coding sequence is TGTGCCAGCAGCTTCGGGACAGGGGATGAAAAACTGTTTTTT. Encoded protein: CASSFGTGDEKLFF.

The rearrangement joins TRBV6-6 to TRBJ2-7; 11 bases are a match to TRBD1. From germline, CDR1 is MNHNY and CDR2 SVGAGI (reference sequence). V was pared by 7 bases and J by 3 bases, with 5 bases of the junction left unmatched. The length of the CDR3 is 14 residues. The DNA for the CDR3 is TGTGCCAGCAAAGTAGGGACAGGGGGCTACGAGCAGTACTTC. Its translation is CASKVGTGGYEQYF.

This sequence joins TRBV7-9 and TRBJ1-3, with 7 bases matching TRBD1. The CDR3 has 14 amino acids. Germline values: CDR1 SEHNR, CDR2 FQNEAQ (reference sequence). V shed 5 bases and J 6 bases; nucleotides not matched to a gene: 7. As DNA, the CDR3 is TGTGCCAGCAGCCCCACAGGGGATTTAAACACCATATATTTT. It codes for CASSPTGDLNTIYF.

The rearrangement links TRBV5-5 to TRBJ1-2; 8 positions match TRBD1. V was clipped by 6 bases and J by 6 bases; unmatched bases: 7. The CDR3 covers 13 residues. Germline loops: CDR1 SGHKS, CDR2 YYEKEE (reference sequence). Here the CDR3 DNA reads TGTGCCAGCATCCTCGGACAGGGTGATGGCTACACCTTC. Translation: CASILGQGDGYTF.

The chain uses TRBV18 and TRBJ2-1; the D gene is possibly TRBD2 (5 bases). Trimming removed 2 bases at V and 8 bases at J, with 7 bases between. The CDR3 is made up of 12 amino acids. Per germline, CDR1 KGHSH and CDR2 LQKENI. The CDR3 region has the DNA TGTGCCAGCTCACCAGCCGGGGATGAGCAGTTCTTC. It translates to CASSPAGDEQFF.

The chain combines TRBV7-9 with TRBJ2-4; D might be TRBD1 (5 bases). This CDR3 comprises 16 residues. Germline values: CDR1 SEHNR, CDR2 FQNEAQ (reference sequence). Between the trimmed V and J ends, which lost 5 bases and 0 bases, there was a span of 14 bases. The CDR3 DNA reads TGTGCCAGCAGCCCTCAGGGATCTCTAGCCAAAAACATTCAGTACTTC. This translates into CASSPQGSLAKNIQYF.

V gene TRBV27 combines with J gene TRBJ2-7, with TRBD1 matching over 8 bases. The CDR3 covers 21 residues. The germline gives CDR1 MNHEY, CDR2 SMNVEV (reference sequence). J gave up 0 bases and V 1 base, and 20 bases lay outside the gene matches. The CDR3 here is CASSLFYHGQGAALSSYEQYF. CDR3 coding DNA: TGTGCCAGCAGTTTATTTTATCATGGGCAGGGGGCCGCCCTTAGCTCCTACGAGCAGTACTTC.

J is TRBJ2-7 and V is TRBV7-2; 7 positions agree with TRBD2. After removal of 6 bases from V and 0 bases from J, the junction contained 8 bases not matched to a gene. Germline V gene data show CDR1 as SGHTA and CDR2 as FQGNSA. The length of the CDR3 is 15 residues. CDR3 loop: CASSSSGMISYEQYF. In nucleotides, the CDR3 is TGTGCCAGCAGTTCAAGCGGGATGATCTCCTACGAGCAGTACTTC.

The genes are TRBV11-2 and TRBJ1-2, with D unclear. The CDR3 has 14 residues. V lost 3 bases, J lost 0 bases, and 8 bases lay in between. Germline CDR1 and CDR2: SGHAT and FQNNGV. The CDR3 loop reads CASSFPNSNYGYTF. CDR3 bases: TGTGCCAGCAGCTTCCCCAACTCTAACTATGGCTACACCTTC.

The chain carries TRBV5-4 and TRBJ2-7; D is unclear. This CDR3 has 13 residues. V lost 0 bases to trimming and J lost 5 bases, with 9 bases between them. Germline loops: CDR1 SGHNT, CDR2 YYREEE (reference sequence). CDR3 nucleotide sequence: TGTGCCAGCAGCTTGGCCTGGCAGGACGAGCAGTACTTC. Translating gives CASSLAWQDEQYF.